The 20 T cell receptor beta chains in this list originate from one sample, sequenced in a study of blood T cell repertoires in COVID-19. The protocol was immunoSEQ multiplex PCR, while the TCRdb copy is restricted to in-frame clones and leaves out a portion. Here the sample spans some 80,000 clones, approximately 84% being singletons. The sample comprised peripheral blood. These TCRs come from a man in his fifties or sixties with COVID-19, enrolled during active disease.

V is TRBV6-4 and J is TRBJ1-2; TRBD1 might be the D (5 bases). The CDR3 totals 14 residues. Trimming removed 5 bases at V and 8 bases at J, with 18 bases between. The germline V gene has CDR1 MRHNA and CDR2 SNTAGT. CDR3 sequence (DNA): TGTGCCAGCAGTCGCCCCAGGGAAACGAAAGGCTACACCTTC. Residues: CASSRPRETKGYTF.

This clone was detected only once. J is TRBJ1-1 and V is TRBV28; no clear D. The CDR3 spans 16 residues. V was shortened by 4 bases and J by 3 bases, with 18 bases between the two germline ends. The germline gives CDR1 MDHEN, CDR2 SYDVKM. CDR3 region: CASSSSLRAGYTEAFF. In DNA form, the CDR3 reads TGTGCCAGCAGTTCCTCCCTGCGGGCAGGATACACTGAAGCTTTCTTT.

The chain uses TRBV5-4 and TRBJ2-1, with 10 bases lining up with TRBD2. The CDR3 has 15 amino acids. V was pared by 0 bases and J by 6 bases, with 3 bases of the junction left unmatched. CDR1 is SGHNT and CDR2 is YYREEE in the germline V gene (reference sequence). CDR3 loop: CASSLVLAGINEQFF. As DNA, the CDR3 is TGTGCCAGCAGCTTGGTACTAGCGGGAATCAATGAGCAGTTCTTC.

This chain links TRBV7-6 with TRBJ1-1; D ambiguous. Per the germline V gene, CDR1 is SGHVS and CDR2 is FNYEAQ. Trimming removed 8 bases from V and 6 bases from J, with 16 bases in between. This CDR3 is 13 amino acids long. The CDR3 DNA reads as TGTGCCAGCTCCCTAGGCCCAGTTTCTGAAGCTTTCTTT. Translation gives CASSLGPVSEAFF.

The chain links TRBV5-1 to TRBJ2-7; TRBD1 is a possible D gene (5 bases). Trimming cost V 2 bases and J 6 bases, with 15 bases left between them. From germline, CDR1 is SGHRS and CDR2 YFSETQ. CDR3 length: 14 residues. CDR3 region: CASSLSQASSEQYF. The CDR3 region has the DNA TGCGCCAGCAGCTTATCACAGGCGAGCTCCGAGCAGTACTTC.

The chain employs TRBV27 and TRBJ2-1, with 7 bases matching TRBD1. The CDR3 consists of 14 residues. Per germline, CDR1 MNHEY and CDR2 SMNVEV (reference sequence). V lost 5 bases to trimming and J lost 0 bases; unmatched junction nucleotides: 1. Here the CDR3 reads CASSRDSSYNEQFF. DNA for the CDR3: TGTGCCAGCAGTCGGGACAGCTCCTACAATGAGCAGTTCTTC.

The chain links TRBV21-1 to TRBJ2-1; TRBD1, as called in the table, went unchecked against the DNA. TRBV21-1 is designated a pseudogene. This CDR3 has 17 residues. The CDR3 is CASSKTRYRDENNEQFF. The DNA of the CDR3 is TGTGCCAGCAGCAAAACGCGCTACAGGGATGAGAACAATGAGCAGTTCTTC.

The chain couples TRBV6-5 to TRBJ1-2; 10 bases line up with TRBD1. Germline CDR1 and CDR2: MNHEY and SVGAGI. With V trimmed by 2 bases and J by 7 bases, 7 bases remained unmatched. The CDR3 spans 15 residues. Here the CDR3 reads CASSYLTGGISGYTF. CDR3 coding DNA: TGTGCCAGCAGTTACCTGACAGGGGGCATCTCTGGCTACACCTTC.

This sequence joins TRBV7-3 and TRBJ2-2; 8 bases map to TRBD2. Germline lookup yields CDR1 SGHTA and CDR2 FQGTGA. CDR3 length: 15 residues. V was pared by 1 base and J by 4 bases, with 2 bases of the junction left unmatched. The CDR3 loop reads CASSLMSGSTGELFF. The CDR3 DNA reads as TGTGCCAGCAGCTTAATGAGCGGGAGCACCGGGGAGCTGTTTTTT.

The chain combines TRBV6-5 with TRBJ1-2; no definite D call. The CDR3 runs 12 residues. V was cut by 6 bases and J by 1 base, with 6 bases left in between. The germline V gene has CDR1 MNHEY and CDR2 SVGAGI. CDR3 DNA sequence: TGTGCCAGCAGGTTAAATAACTATGGCTACACCTTC. Translated: CASRLNNYGYTF.

This chain uses TRBV29-1 with TRBJ2-5; weak D call: TRBD1 (5 bases). The CDR3 consists of 14 residues. CDR1 and CDR2 from the germline V gene are SQVTM and ANQGSEA. Trimming took off 6 bases at V and 5 bases at J, with 19 bases between the two ends. CDR3 coding DNA: TGCAGCGTATCACCGGCTCAGGGTGGGGAGACCCAGTACTTC. Its translation is CSVSPAQGGETQYF. The full variable domain, rest sourced from reference TRBV29-1 and TRBJ2-5, is SAVISQKPSRDICQRGTSLTIQCQVDSQVTMMFWYRQQPGQSLTLIATANQGSEATYESGFVIDKFPISRPNLTFSTLTVSNMSPEDSSIYLCSVSPAQGGETQYFGPGTRLLVL.

The V gene is TRBV27, the J gene TRBJ2-5; 8 nucleotides line up with TRBD2. Trimming took 2 bases from V and 6 from J; bases not matched to a gene: 5. In germline, CDR1 is MNHEY, CDR2 SMNVEV (reference sequence). The CDR3 has 14 amino acids. CDR3 nucleotides: TGTGCCAGCAGTTTAGCGGGGGGAGGGAAGACCCAGTACTTC. It yields the protein CASSLAGGGKTQYF.

The chain recombines TRBV12-3 or TRBV12-4 with TRBJ2-5; tentatively, D is TRBD1 (5 bases). The CDR3 consists of 13 residues. Deletions cut 5 bases from V and 5 bases from J, with 12 bases between. The CDR3 loop reads CASSLTDGETQYF. CDR3 DNA: TGTGCCAGCAGTCTGACAGACGGGGAGACCCAGTACTTC.

V usage is TRBV5-1 and J usage is TRBJ2-7; 14 nucleotides line up with TRBD2. With V trimmed by 4 bases and J by 5 bases, 5 bases remained unmatched. Per germline, CDR1 SGHRS and CDR2 YFSETQ. This CDR3 comprises 15 residues. CDR3 amino acids: CASSPGLAGVNEQYF. For the CDR3, the DNA is TGCGCCAGCAGCCCGGGACTAGCGGGAGTAAACGAGCAGTACTTC.

About this clone: Germline and junction disagree at one end, which may indicate a read error. The J gene is TRBJ2-7, the V gene TRBV11-2; TRBD1 is a possible D gene (5 bases). The CDR3 covers 13 residues. CDR1 and CDR2 (germline): SGHAT, FQNNGV. The CDR3 DNA sequence: TGTGCCAGCAGCCCCGAACTTAGGGGCCGCCCTCACTTC. This codes for CASSPELRGRPHF.

V and J are TRBV18 and TRBJ2-7, with 10 bases that match TRBD2. The ends lost 0 bases at V and 4 bases at J; junction bases unmatched: 6. The CDR3 covers 16 residues. Germline assignment: CDR1 KGHSH and CDR2 LQKENI. DNA of the CDR3: TGTGCCAGCTCACCACCGGGGCTAGCGGGAGTATACGAGCAGTACTTC. Encoded protein: CASSPPGLAGVYEQYF.

This rearrangement joins TRBV7-9 to TRBJ2-5; 9 positions agree with TRBD2. The CDR3 has 16 amino acids. Germline CDR1 and CDR2: SEHNR and FQNEAQ (reference sequence). J lost 4 bases, V lost 4 bases, and 10 bases had no gene match. CDR3 amino acids: CASSSPLAGFGETQYF. In DNA form, the CDR3 reads TGTGCCAGCAGCTCCCCTCTAGCGGGGTTCGGAGAGACCCAGTACTTC.

V is TRBV6-5 and J is TRBJ1-3; 7 nucleotides match TRBD1. J gave up 4 bases and V 5 bases, and 8 bases lay outside the gene matches. There are 15 residues in the CDR3. Per germline, CDR1 MNHEY and CDR2 SVGAGI. The DNA for the CDR3 is TGTGCCAGCAGTCGAACGGTGACAGGGGGAAACACCATATATTTT. Encoded protein: CASSRTVTGGNTIYF.

This clone came up a few times. V usage is TRBV4-2 and J usage is TRBJ1-3; TRBD1 agrees at 7 bases. J lost 3 bases, V lost 2 bases, and 4 bases had no gene match. Germline V gene data show CDR1 as LGHNA and CDR2 as YNFKEQ. The CDR3 runs to 15 residues. CDR3 protein: CASSQQGDGGNTIYF. The CDR3 nucleotides are TGTGCCAGCAGCCAACAGGGGGACGGTGGAAACACCATATATTTT.

This sequence joins TRBV7-2 and TRBJ1-3; D is unclear. CDR3 size: 16 residues. Germline assignment: CDR1 SGHTA and CDR2 FQGNSA. Trimming took 1 base from V and 0 from J, leaving 10 bases between them. DNA for the CDR3: TGTGCCAGCAGCTTAGTTGGCACCAACTCTGGAAACACCATATATTTT. The encoded protein is CASSLVGTNSGNTIYF. Full variable domain (remainder filled in from reference TRBV7-2 and TRBJ1-3): GAGVSQSPSNKVTEKGKDVELRCDPISGHTALYWYRQSLGQGLEFLIYFQGNSAPDKSGLPSDRFSAERTGGSVSTLTIQRTQQEDSAVYLCASSLVGTNSGNTIYFGEGSWLTVV.